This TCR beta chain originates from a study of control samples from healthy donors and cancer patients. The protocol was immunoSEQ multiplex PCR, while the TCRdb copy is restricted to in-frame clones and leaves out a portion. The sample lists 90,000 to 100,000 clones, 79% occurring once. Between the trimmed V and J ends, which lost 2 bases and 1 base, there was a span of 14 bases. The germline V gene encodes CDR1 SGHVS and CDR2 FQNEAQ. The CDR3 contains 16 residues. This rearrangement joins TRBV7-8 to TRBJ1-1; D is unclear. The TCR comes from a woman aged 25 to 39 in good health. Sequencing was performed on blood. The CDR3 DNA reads TGTGCCAGCAGCTTATTAGGCGCGGCAGGGAACACTGAAGCTTTCTTT. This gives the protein CASSLLGAAGNTEAFF.